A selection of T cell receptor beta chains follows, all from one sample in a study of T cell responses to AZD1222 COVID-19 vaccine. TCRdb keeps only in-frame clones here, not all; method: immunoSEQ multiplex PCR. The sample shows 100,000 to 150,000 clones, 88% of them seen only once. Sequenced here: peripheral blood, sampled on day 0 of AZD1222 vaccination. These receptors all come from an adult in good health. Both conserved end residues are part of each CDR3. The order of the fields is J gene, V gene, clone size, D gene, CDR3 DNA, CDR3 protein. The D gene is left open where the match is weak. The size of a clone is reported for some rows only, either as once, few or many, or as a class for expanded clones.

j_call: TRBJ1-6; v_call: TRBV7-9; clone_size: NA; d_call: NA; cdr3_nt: TGTGCCAGCAGCGATCAGGGAACCTCCTATAATTCACCCCTCCACTTT; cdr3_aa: CASSDQGTSYNSPLHF
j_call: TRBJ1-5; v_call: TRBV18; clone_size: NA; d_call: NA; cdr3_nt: TGTGCCAGCTCGCCAGGGAACAGCCATCAGCCCCAGCATTTT; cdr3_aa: CASSPGNSHQPQHF
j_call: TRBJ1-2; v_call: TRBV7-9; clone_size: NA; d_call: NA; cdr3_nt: TGTGCCAGCAGCTTAGCGTCGGCAGGGGATGGCTACACCTTC; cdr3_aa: CASSLASAGDGYTF
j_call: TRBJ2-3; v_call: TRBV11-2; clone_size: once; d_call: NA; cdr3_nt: TGTGCCAGCAGCTTTACGGGCACAGATACGCAGTATTTT; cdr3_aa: CASSFTGTDTQYF
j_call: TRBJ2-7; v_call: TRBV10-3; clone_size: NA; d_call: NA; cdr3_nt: TGTGCCATCAGTGAACACAGGGTAGAGGACGAGCAGTACTTC; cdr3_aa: CAISEHRVEDEQYF
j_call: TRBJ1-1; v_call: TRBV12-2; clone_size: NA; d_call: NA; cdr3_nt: TGTGCAAGTCGCTTCGACCGGGACACAGTGAACACTGAAGCTTTCTTT; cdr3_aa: CASRFDRDTVNTEAFF
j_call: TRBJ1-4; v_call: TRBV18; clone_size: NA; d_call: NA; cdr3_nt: TGTGCCAGCTCACCTCCGGACCGGGAAAAACTGTTTTTT; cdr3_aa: CASSPPDREKLFF
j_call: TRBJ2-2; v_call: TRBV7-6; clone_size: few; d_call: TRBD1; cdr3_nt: TGTGCCAGCAGCTTGGAGACAGGGGGCTATACCGGGGAGCTGTTTTTT; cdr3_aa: CASSLETGGYTGELFF
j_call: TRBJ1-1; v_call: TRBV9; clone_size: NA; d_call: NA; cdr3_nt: TGTGCCAGCAGCGTAGGTGCCACTCCGAACACTGAAGCTTTCTTT; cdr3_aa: CASSVGATPNTEAFF
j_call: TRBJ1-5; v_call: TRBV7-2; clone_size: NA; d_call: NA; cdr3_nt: TGTGCCAGCAGCTTAGGGTCGGTTAGCAATCAGCCCCAGCATTTT; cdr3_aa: CASSLGSVSNQPQHF
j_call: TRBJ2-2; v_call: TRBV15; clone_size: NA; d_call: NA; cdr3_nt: TGTGCCACCAGCAGAGAGGCGGCAGGGGACGGGACCGGGGAGCTGTTTTTT; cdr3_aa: CATSREAAGDGTGELFF
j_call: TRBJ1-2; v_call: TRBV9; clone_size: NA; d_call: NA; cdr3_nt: TGTGCCAGCAGCGCCTATAACTATGGCTACACCTTC; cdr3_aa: CASSAYNYGYTF
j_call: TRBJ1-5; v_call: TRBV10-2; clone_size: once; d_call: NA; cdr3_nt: TGCGCCAGCAGTGGGAGGGCCAGCAATCAGCCCCAGCATTTT; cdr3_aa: CASSGRASNQPQHF
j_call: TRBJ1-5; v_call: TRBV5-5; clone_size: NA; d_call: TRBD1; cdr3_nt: TGTGCCAGCAGCTTTGGGACAGGTCCGAGCAATCAGCCCCAGCATTTT; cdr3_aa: CASSFGTGPSNQPQHF
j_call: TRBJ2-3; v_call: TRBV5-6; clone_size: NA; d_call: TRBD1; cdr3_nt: TGTGCCAGCAGTTATGGAACAGGGGCAGGAGATACGCAGTATTTT; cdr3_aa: CASSYGTGAGDTQYF
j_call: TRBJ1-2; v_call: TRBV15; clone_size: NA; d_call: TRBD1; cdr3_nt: TGTGCCACCAGCAGTGGGACAGGGGGAAGGGGCTACACCTTC; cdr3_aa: CATSSGTGGRGYTF
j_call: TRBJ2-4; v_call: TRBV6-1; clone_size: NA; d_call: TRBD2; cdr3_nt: TGTGCCAGCAGTGAAGCGGGACTAGCGGGAGCCAAAAACATTCAGTACTTC; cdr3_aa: CASSEAGLAGAKNIQYF
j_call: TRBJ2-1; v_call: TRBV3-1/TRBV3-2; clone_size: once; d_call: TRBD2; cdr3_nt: TGTGCCAGCAGCCAAGTGGCCGGGACTAGCGGGAGCGAGCATGAGCAGTTCTTC; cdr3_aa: CASSQVAGTSGSEHEQFF
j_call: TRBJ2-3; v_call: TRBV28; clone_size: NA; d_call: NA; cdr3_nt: TGTGCCAGCAGTCCATTGAGCCTACCCACTAGCACAGATACGCAGTATTTT; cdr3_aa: CASSPLSLPTSTDTQYF
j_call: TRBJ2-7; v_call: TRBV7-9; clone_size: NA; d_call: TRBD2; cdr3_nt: TGTGCCAGCAGCCAGACTAGCGGCCCCTACGAGCAGTACTTC; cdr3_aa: CASSQTSGPYEQYF
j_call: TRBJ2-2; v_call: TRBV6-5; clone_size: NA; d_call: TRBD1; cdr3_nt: TGTGCCGCTTTAGGACAGGGGACCGGGGAGCTGTTTTTT; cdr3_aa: CAALGQGTGELFF
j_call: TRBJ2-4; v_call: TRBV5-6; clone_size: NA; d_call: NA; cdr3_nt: TGTGCCAGCAGCTTAGGAAAAAACATTCAGTACTTC; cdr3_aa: CASSLGKNIQYF
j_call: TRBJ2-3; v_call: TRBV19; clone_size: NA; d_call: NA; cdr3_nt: TGTGCCAGTAGTATGGCGGGAAAAAGGAGAAGCACAGATACGCAGTATTTT; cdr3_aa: CASSMAGKRRSTDTQYF
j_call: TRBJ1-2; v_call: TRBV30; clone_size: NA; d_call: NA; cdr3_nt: TGTGCCTGGAGTGAAAGAGGGGGCTACACCTTC; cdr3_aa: CAWSERGGYTF
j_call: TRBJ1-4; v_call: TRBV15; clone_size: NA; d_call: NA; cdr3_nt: TGTGCCACCAGCAGAGAAGCCCTACCAACTAATGAAAAACTGTTTTTT; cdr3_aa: CATSREALPTNEKLFF
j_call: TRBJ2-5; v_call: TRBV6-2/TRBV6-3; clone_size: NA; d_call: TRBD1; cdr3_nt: TGTGCCAGCAGTAACGACAGGGTAGAGGAGACCCAGTACTTC; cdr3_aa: CASSNDRVEETQYF
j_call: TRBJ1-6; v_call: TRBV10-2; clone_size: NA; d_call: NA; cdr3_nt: TGCGCCAGCAGTGAGTCGCGGGGGCCCCTAGGATCACCCCTCCACTTT; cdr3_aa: CASSESRGPLGSPLHF
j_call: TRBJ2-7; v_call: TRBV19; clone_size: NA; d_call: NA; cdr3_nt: TGTGCCAGTAGTGGTTACCGGAGGGAGCAGTACTTC; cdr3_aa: CASSGYRREQYF
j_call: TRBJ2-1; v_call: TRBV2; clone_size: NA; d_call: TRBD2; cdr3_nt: TGTGCCAGCAGGGGACTAGCGGGCCGGAATGAGCAGTTCTTC; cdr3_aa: CASRGLAGRNEQFF
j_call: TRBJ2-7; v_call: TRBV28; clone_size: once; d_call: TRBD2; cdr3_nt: TGTGCCAGCAGCCGTGGACTAGCGGGAACTGGCTCCTACGAGCAGTACTTC; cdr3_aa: CASSRGLAGTGSYEQYF
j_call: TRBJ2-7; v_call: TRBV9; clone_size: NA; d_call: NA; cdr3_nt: TGTGCCAGCAGCGTAGGCGTCAGGGTAGAGTACGAGCAGTACTTC; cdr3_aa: CASSVGVRVEYEQYF
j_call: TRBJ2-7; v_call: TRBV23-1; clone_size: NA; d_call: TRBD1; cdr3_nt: TGCGCCAGCAGTCAACCGGGACAGGGGTCCTACGAGCAGTACTTC; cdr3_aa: CASSQPGQGSYEQYF
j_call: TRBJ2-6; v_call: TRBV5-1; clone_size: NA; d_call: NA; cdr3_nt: TGCGCCAGCAGCTTGGCCGGCAGGGGTGCTGGGGCCAACGTCCTGACTTTC; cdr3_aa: CASSLAGRGAGANVLTF
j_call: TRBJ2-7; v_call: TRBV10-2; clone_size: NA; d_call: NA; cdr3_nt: TGCGCCAGCAGTGTTGTGTTGACAAGCTCCTACGAGCAGTACTTC; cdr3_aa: CASSVVLTSSYEQYF
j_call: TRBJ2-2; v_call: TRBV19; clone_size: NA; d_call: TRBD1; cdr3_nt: TGTGCCAGTAGTCCGATTACAGGGGGAAGAACCGGGGAGCTGTTTTTT; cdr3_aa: CASSPITGGRTGELFF
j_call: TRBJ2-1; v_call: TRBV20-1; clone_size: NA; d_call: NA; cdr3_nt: TGCAGTGCTAGAGATCTTGTTGAGCAGTTCTTC; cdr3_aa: CSARDLVEQFF
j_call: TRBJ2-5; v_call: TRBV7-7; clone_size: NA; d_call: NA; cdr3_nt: TGTGCTAGCAGCTTCGGACAACAAGAGACCCAGTACTTC; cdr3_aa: CASSFGQQETQYF
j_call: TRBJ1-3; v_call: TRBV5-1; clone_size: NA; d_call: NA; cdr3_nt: TGCGCCAGCAGCTTGGATATAGGACCGGGAAGCTCTGGAAACACCATATATTTT; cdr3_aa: CASSLDIGPGSSGNTIYF
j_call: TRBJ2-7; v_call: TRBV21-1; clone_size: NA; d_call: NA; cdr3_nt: TGTGCCAGGGGCGGGCGTCCGGAAGAGCAGTACTTC; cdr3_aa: CARGGRPEEQYF
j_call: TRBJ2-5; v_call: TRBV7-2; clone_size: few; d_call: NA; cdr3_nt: TGTGCCAGCAGCTCTCCACAGACCCAGTACTTC; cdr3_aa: CASSSPQTQYF
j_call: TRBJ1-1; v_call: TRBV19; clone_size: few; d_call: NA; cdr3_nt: TGTGCCAGTAGGCCATTGGGGGCGCGAAGGGACACTGAAGCTTTCTTT; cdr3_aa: CASRPLGARRDTEAFF
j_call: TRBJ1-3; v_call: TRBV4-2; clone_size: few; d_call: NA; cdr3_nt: TGTGCCAGCAGCAGCCCCCCGGGTGGAAACACCATATATTTT; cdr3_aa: CASSSPPGGNTIYF
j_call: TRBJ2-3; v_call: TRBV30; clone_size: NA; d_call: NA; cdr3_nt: TGTGCCTGGAGTGGAGGGGCCCGGAGACCCACAGATACGCAGTATTTT; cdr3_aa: CAWSGGARRPTDTQYF
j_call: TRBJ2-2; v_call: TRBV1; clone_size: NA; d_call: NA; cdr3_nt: TGCACCAGCAGCCAAGCAGGTCGGTTAACCGGGGAGCTGTTTTTT; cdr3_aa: CTSSQAGRLTGELFF
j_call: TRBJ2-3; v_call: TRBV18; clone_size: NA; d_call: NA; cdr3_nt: TGTGCCAGCTCACCACAGGTTTTGGATACGCAGTATTTT; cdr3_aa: CASSPQVLDTQYF